This T cell receptor beta chain stems from a study of T cell responses to AZD1222 COVID-19 vaccine. This CDR3 region has 14 residues. V was clipped by 0 bases and J by 2 bases, with 8 bases between them. Germline values: CDR1 SGHNT, CDR2 YYREEE (reference sequence). Here immunoSEQ multiplex PCR was the method, and the copy in TCRdb shows in-frame clones only, minus some. Of 130,000 to 150,000 clones in the sample, 85% to 95% were seen once. Study-wide results and caveats: All repertoire sampling was performed exclusively after the peak T cell response. Reports indicate that nearly half of spike-specific TCRs are directed at unmutated variant regions.

As for this clone: Its target is not known.

This clonotype originated in an adult who had recovered from COVID-19. The material sequenced was peripheral blood, taken after recovery from COVID-19. The chain is built from TRBV5-4 and TRBJ1-2, with D hard to call. CDR3 bases: TGTGCCAGCAGCTTGGCGGGTCAAAACTATGGCTACACCTTC. Its translation is CASSLAGQNYGYTF. Based on the CDR3 plus reference TRBV5-4 and TRBJ1-2, the full variable domain is ETGVTQSPTHLIKTRGQQVTLRCSSQSGHNTVSWYQQALGQGPQFIFQYYREEENGRGNFPPRFSGLQFPNYSSELNVNALELDDSALYLCASSLAGQNYGYTFGSGTRLTVV.